This T cell receptor beta chain was obtained from a study of T cell responses to AZD1222 COVID-19 vaccine. Study results and limitations: Once two AZD1222 doses were given, Spike-specific TCR breadth and depth went up.

Assay used: immunoSEQ multiplex PCR; TCRdb lists only in-frame clones, some missing. Among more than 60,000 clones listed, 83% were seen once. Note on this clone: Antigen unknown.

CDR3 length: 15 residues. The V gene's germline CDR1 is SGHTA and CDR2 FQGNSA. V gave up 2 bases and J gave up 8 bases; unmatched junction bases: 6. The chain couples TRBV7-2 to TRBJ1-4, with 9 bases lining up with TRBD1. The TCR originated in an adult who received the AZD1222 COVID-19 vaccine. The source material was peripheral blood, sampled 28 days after the second AZD1222 dose. The CDR3 sequence: CASSLPGQGWEKLFF. As DNA, the CDR3 is TGTGCCAGCAGCTTACCAGGACAGGGGTGGGAAAAACTGTTTTTT.